This T cell receptor beta chain originates from a study of cytomegalovirus exposure and HLA in healthy donors. Study at large: An earlier analysis identified 120 million or so unique TCR beta sequences in about 179 million T cells. Study results and limitations: Equally common other TCR beta chains were less clonally expanded than HLA-associated ones, a later analysis found. What TCR beta sequences reportedly achieved was accurate prediction of HLA-A and HLA-B alleles in most subjects. In a later analysis, a genetic analysis reported fewer productive-TCR N-insertions in an Asian-associated ancestry cluster than the cohort average.

V was pared by 3 bases and J by 9 bases, with 18 bases between. This CDR3 has 15 amino acids. Germline CDR1 is SEHNR and CDR2 is FQNEAQ (reference sequence). Comment on this clone: Its antigen is as yet unknown.

The PCR had 60 Vbeta and 13 Jbeta primers. The protocol was immunoSEQ multiplex PCR, while the TCRdb copy is restricted to in-frame clones and leaves out a portion. The sample consists of roughly 190,000 clones, approximately 12% of them appearing once. The chain employs TRBV7-9 and TRBJ2-4; TRBD2 is a possible D gene (7 bases). The TCR originated in a man aged 45-65 years in good health and CMV-seropositive. Sequenced input: PBMCs. CDR3 in amino acids: CASSFNRGGDGIQYF. DNA of the CDR3: TGTGCCAGCAGCTTCAATAGGGGGGGGGACGGCATTCAGTACTTC.